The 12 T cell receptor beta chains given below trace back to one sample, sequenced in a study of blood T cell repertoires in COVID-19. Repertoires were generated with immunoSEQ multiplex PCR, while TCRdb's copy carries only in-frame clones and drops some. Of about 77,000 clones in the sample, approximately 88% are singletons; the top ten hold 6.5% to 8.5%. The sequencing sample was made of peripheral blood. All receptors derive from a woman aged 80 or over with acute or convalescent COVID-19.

CDR3 nucleotides: TGTGCCAGCAGAGGGGCCCTGAACACTGAAGCTTTCTTT. The encoded protein is CASRGALNTEAFF. The chain joins TRBV6-6 to TRBJ1-1, with D possibly matching TRBD1 (5 bases). The V end was cut by 6 bases, the J end by 0 bases, with 8 bases between. The length of the CDR3 is 13 residues. Germline V gene data show CDR1 as MNHNY and CDR2 as SVGAGI (reference sequence).

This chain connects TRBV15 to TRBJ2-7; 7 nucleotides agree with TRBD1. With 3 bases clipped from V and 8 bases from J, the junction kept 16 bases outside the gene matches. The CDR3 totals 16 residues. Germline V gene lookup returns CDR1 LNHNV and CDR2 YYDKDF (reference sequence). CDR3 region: CATSRRLGQVLGQQYF. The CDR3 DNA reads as TGTGCCACCAGCAGGCGTTTAGGACAGGTATTGGGCCAGCAGTACTTC. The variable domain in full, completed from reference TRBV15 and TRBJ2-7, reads DAMVIQNPRYQVTQFGKPVTLSCSQTLNHNVMYWYQQKSSQAPKLLFHYYDKDFNNEADTPDNFQSRRPNTSFCFLDIRSPGLGDTAMYLCATSRRLGQVLGQQYFGPGTRLTVT.

Written as DNA, the CDR3 is TGCGCCAGCACCCTGACTAGCGGGGGGGCACATGAGCAGTTCTTC. Amino acids: CASTLTSGGAHEQFF. This rearrangement joins TRBV10-2 to TRBJ2-1; 14 bases fit TRBD2. This CDR3 is built from 15 residues. The germline CDR1 and CDR2 sequences are WSHSY and SAAADI. The V and J ends lost 7 bases and 8 bases, in that order; junction bases with no gene match: 7.

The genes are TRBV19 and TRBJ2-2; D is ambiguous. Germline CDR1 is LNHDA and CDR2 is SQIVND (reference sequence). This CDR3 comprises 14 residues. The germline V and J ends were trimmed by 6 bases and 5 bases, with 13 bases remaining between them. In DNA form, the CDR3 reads TGTGCCAGTAGCAACAGTGCGCCAACCGGGGAGCTGTTTTTT. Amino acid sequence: CASSNSAPTGELFF. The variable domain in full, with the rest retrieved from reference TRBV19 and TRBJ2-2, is DGGITQSPKYLFRKEGQNVTLSCEQNLNHDAMYWYRQDPGQGLRLIYYSQIVNDFQKGDIAEGYSVSREKKESFPLTVTSAQKNPTAFYLCASSNSAPTGELFFGEGSRLTVL.

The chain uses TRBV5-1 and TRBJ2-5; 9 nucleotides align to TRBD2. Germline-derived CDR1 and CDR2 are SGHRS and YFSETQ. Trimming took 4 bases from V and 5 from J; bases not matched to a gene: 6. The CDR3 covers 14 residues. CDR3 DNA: TGCGCCAGCAGCCCAGGACTAGCGATTGAGACCCAGTACTTC. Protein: CASSPGLAIETQYF.

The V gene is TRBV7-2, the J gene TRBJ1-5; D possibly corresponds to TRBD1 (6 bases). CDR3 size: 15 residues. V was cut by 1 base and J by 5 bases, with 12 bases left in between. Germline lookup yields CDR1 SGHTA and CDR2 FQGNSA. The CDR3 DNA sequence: TGTGCCAGCAGCTTAGTGGGGGCGGCGGATCAGCCCCAGCATTTT. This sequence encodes CASSLVGAADQPQHF.

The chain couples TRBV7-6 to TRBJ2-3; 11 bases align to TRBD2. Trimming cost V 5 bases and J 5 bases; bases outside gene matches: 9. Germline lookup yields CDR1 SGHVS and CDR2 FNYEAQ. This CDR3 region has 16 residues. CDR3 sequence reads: CASSVIAGGVEDTQYF. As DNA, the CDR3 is TGTGCCAGCAGCGTGATAGCGGGGGGGGTAGAAGATACGCAGTATTTT.

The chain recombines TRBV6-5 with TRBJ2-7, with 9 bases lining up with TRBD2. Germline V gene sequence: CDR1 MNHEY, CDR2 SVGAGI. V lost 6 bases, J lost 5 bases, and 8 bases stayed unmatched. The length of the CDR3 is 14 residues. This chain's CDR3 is CASSLAGNTHEQYF. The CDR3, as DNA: TGTGCCAGCAGCCTAGCGGGGAACACCCACGAGCAGTACTTC.

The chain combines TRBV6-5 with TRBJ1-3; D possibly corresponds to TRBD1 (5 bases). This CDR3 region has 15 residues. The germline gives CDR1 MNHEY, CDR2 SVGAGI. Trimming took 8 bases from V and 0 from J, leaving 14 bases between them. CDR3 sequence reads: CASRGTAPSGNTIYF. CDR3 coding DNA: TGTGCCAGCCGCGGGACGGCTCCCTCTGGAAACACCATATATTTT.

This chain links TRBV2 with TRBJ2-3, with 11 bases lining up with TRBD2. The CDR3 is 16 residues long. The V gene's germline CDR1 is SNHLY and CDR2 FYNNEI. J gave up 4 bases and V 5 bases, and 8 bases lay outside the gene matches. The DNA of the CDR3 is TGTGCCAGCAGTCATCCGGGACTAGCGGACTCAGATACGCAGTATTTT. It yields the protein CASSHPGLADSDTQYF. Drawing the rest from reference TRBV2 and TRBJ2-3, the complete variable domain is EPEVTQTPSHQVTQMGQEVILRCVPISNHLYFYWYRQILGQKVEFLVSFYNNEISEKSEIFDDQFSVERPDGSNFTLKIRSTKLEDSAMYFCASSHPGLADSDTQYFGPGTRLTVL.

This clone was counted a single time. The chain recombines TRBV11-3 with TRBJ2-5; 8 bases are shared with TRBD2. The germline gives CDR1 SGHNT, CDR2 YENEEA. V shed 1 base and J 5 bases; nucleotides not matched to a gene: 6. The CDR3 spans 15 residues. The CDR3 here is CASSLGGGRSETQYF. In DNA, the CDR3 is TGTGCCAGCAGCTTAGGGGGCGGGAGGAGTGAGACCCAGTACTTC.

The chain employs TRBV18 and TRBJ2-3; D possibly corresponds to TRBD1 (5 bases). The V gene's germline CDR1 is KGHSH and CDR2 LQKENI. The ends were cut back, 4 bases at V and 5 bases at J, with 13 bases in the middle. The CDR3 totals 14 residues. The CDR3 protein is CASSLLQGLDTQYF. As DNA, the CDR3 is TGTGCCAGCTCACTACTTCAGGGATTAGATACGCAGTATTTT.